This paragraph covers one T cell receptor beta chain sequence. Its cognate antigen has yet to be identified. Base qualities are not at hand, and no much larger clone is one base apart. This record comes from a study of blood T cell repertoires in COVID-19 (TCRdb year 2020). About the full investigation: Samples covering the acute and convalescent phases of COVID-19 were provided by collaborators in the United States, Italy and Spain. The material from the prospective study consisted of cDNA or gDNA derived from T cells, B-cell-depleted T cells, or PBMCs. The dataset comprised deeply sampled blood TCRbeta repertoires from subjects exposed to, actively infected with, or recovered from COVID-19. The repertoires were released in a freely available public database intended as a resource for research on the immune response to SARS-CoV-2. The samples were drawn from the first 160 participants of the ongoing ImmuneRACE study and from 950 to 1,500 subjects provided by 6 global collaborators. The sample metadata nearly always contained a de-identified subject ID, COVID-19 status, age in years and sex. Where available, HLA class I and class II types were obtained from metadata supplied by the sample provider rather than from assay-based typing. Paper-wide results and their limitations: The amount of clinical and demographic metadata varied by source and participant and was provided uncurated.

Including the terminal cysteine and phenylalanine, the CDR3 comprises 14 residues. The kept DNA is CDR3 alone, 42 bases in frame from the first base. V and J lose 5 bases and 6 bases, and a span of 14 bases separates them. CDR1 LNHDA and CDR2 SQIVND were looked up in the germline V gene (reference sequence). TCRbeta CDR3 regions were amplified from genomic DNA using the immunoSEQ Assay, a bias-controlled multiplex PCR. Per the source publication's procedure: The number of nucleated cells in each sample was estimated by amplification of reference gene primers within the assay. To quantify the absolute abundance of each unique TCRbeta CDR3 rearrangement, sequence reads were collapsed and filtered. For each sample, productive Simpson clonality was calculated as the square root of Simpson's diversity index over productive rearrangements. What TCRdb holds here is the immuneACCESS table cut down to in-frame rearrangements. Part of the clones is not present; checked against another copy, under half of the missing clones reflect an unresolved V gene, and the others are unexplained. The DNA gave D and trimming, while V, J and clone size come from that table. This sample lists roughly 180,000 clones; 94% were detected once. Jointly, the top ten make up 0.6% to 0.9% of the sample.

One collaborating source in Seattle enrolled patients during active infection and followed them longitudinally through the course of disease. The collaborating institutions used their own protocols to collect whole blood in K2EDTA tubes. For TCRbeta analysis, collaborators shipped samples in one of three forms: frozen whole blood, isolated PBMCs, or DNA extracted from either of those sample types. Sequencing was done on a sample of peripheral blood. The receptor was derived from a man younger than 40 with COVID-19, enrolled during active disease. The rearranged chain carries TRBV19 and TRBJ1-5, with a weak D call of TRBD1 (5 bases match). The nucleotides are TGTGCCAGTAGTCATCTCGGGGGGGGTCAGCCCCAGCATTTT. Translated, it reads CASSHLGGGQPQHF.